The clone carrying this TCR beta chain appeared a single time. Its antigen is currently unknown. V lost 5 bases to trimming and J lost 4 bases; unmatched junction nucleotides: 5. Per germline, CDR1 SGHRS and CDR2 YFSETQ. This CDR3 spans 14 amino acids. Preparation of the TCRbeta library was carried out with unique molecular identifiers. TCRdb redid the calling of the PCR reads with MiXCR, one entry per CDR3 protein. The data show a few hundred thousand distinct CDR3 sequences, 43% seen once. The data belong to a study of T-cell reconstitution after alpha-beta-depleted transplantation in children. Findings of the study overall: Some patients' high day-60 TCRbeta diversity was traced to surviving recipient T cells and thymic progenitors. A year post-transplant, T-cell counts and diversity derived mostly from newly produced T cells. Expanded graft clones, several hundred of them, were reportedly the source of alpha-beta T cells about two months after transplant.

This sample comprised PBMCs, obtained before TCRalphabeta/CD19-depleted stem cell transplant. The chain joins TRBV5-1 to TRBJ2-2; 7 nucleotides align to TRBD2. The TCR originated in a girl aged 2 to 10 with aplastic anemia, due to receive a stem cell transplant. CDR3 bases: TGCGCCAGCAGGCCCGCGGGAGTCACCGGGGAGCTGTTTTTT. It codes for CASRPAGVTGELFF.